This T cell receptor (beta chain) was identified during a study of blood T cell repertoires in COVID-19. Study-wide context: Donors in the United States, Italy and Spain gave samples during acute or convalescent COVID-19. From T cells, B-cell-depleted T cells, or PBMCs came the material, which was cDNA or gDNA.

Under the authors' procedure: By means of reference gene primer amplification, nucleated cell counts were estimated. TCRdb keeps only in-frame clones here, not all; method: immunoSEQ multiplex PCR. Clone size and the V and J calls come from that table; the DNA yielded D and trimming. Among a few hundred thousand clones listed, about 84% were seen once. The V gene lost 4 bases and the J gene lost 7 bases, with 11 bases spanning the gap. CDR3 length equals 12 residues. The germline gives CDR1 MNHEY, CDR2 SMNVEV (reference sequence). Material for sequencing was peripheral blood. V is TRBV27 and J is TRBJ2-7; maybe TRBD1 (7 bases). The TCR sequence derives from a man at least 80 years old with acute or convalescent COVID-19. The CDR3 region is CASSSPGGEQYF. CDR3 bases: TGTGCCAGCAGTTCCCCAGGGGGGGAGCAGTACTTC.